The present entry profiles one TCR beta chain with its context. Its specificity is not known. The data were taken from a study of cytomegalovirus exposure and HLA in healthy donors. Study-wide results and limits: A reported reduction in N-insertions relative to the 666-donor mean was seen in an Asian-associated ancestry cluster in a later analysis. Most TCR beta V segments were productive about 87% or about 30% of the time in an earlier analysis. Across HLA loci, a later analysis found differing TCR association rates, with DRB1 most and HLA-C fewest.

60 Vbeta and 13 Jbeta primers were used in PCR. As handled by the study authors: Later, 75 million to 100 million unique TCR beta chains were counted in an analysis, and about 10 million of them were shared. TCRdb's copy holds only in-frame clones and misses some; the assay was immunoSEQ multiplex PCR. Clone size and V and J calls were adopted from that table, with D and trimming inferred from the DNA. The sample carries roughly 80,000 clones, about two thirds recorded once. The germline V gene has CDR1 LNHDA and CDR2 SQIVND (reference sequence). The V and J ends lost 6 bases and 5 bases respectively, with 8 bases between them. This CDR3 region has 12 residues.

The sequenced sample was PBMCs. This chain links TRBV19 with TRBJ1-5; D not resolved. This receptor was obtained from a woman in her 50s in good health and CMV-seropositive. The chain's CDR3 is CASRQRDQPQHF. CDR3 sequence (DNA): TGTGCCAGTAGACAACGGGATCAGCCCCAGCATTTT.